This T cell receptor (beta chain) was recovered during a study of blood T cell repertoires in COVID-19. V was clipped by 0 bases and J by 4 bases; unmatched bases: 14. Germline values: CDR1 LGHDT, CDR2 YNNKEL (reference sequence). This CDR3 is built from 20 residues. This clone has just one count. Profiling relied on immunoSEQ multiplex PCR, and the TCRdb table lists in-frame clones only, not all of them. The repertoire holds some 310,000 clones, more than 75% seen once, with 1% in the top ten. The source of this sequence is a man in his forties or fifties with active or convalescent COVID-19. The chain combines TRBV3-1 (or the pseudogene TRBV3-2) with TRBJ2-3, with TRBD2 matching over 12 bases. The sequenced sample consisted of peripheral blood. CDR3 residues: CASSQDHVPRTSGVPDTQYF. The DNA for the CDR3 is TGTGCCAGCAGCCAAGATCACGTCCCTCGGACTAGCGGGGTCCCAGATACGCAGTATTTT.